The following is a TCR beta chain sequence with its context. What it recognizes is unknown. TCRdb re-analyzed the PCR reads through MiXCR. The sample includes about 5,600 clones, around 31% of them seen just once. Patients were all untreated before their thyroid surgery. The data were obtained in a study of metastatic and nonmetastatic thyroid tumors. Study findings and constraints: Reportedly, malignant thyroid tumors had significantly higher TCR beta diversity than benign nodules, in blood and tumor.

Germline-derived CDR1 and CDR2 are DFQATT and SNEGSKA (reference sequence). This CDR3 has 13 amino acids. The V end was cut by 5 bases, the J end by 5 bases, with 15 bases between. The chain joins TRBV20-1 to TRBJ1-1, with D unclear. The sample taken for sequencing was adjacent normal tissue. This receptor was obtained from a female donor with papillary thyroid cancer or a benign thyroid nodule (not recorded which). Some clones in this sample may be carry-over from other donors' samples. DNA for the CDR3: TGCAGTGCTGCCCCCAGGCCTGGAACTGAAGCTTTCTTT. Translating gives CSAAPRPGTEAFF.